The text below deals with one TCR beta chain. Its matching antigen is unknown. Positively selected for CCR7, the CD45RO-negative cells used as naive CD8 cells excluded terminally differentiated effector memory CD45RA+ cells. Per germline, CDR1 MGHRA and CDR2 YSYEKL. V lost 0 bases and J 6 bases, leaving 15 bases between the germline ends. The CDR3 has 16 residues. This entry belongs to a study of shared clonotypes between healthy human individuals. Study-level information: Per donor, CD8 memory used one plate, CD8 naive used two, CD4 memory used three and CD4 naive used three. Study conclusions and caveats: Relative to their counterparts shared across all four donors, non-shared clonotypes exhibited diminished generation probabilities.

Data came from immunoSEQ multiplex PCR; TCRdb stores just in-frame clones and leaves some out. The data show roughly 2.1 million clones, about 93% seen once. The receptor was derived from a man in his late teens or twenties in good health. Some clones in this sample may be carry-over from other donors' samples. This sequence joins TRBV4-1 and TRBJ2-1; maybe TRBD2 (5 bases). Material for sequencing was naive CD8+ T cells from PBMCs. The CDR3 sequence: CASSQEGAATFNEQFF. In DNA form, the CDR3 reads TGCGCCAGCAGCCAAGAAGGAGCGGCTACCTTCAATGAGCAGTTCTTC.